The rows below give T cell receptor beta chains drawn from one sample of a study of T cells expressing NK-cell markers. TCRdb reprocessed the 5' RACE reads and stores each CDR3 protein as one record, lacking DNA. The ten top clones account for 0.3% to 0.45%, within a sample of over 200,000 distinct CDR3 sequences. Specimen: blood T cells: a sorted CD56 or NKG2C T cell subset, CD4+ or CD8+ T cells, or bulk PBMC T cells (not recorded which). These receptors were obtained from a man between 18 and 35 years old in good health. Each CDR3 is given with its conserved first and last residue. Fields, in order: J gene, V gene, CDR3 protein.

>TRBJ2-5|TRBV24-1
CATSQTPWETQYF
>TRBJ2-1|TRBV19
CASTQGQGAYEQFF
>TRBJ2-3|TRBV7-6
CASSLALAEPTDTQYF
>TRBJ2-1|TRBV10-3
CAIKKNNEQFF
>TRBJ1-1|TRBV3-1
CASSQLQGGTEAFF
>TRBJ1-6|TRBV6-1
CASSPGAHGSPLHF
>TRBJ2-1|TRBV29-1
CSVAGQTSSYNEQFF
>TRBJ2-1|TRBV6-1
CASSSTGGPHNEQFF
>TRBJ2-1|TRBV5-4
CASSLAGTSGSNEQFF
>TRBJ2-6|TRBV15
CATSRRHLSGANVLTF
>TRBJ2-7|TRBV5-6
CASRTRAGDYEQYF
>TRBJ2-7|TRBV5-1
CASSLDAQGARGLYF
>TRBJ2-1|TRBV5-1
CASRKGLNEQFF
>TRBJ2-2|TRBV6-2/TRBV6-3
CASSDWSQITGELFF
>TRBJ2-5|TRBV30
CATGTGRETQYF
>TRBJ2-7|TRBV24-1
CATSDWTESGSYEQYF
>TRBJ2-3|TRBV20-1
CSARGAGATDTQYF
>TRBJ2-7|TRBV12-3/TRBV12-4
CASSPQNRDLGLEQYF
>TRBJ2-2|TRBV25-1
CASSSRGGATGSCFF
>TRBJ2-7|TRBV12-3/TRBV12-4
CASSLGLAGETYEQYF
>TRBJ2-3|TRBV20-1
CSASGRATDTQYF
>TRBJ1-6|TRBV5-1
CASSPSAGSSYNSPLHF
>TRBJ2-1|TRBV15
CATSRDVETGASSYNEQFF
>TRBJ2-1|TRBV5-1
CASSDNIAGYNEQFF
>TRBJ1-3|TRBV7-8
CASSFASSGNTIYF
>TRBJ2-1|TRBV11-2
CASSRLAGVRNEQFF
>TRBJ2-1|TRBV7-2
CASSRTRLVNEQFF
>TRBJ2-2|TRBV7-8
CASSPWTSSGELFF
>TRBJ1-1|TRBV10-3
CAISSIRSGAEAFF
>TRBJ1-5|TRBV12-3/TRBV12-4
CASSRGEGVRSQPQHF
>TRBJ1-5|TRBV7-9
CASSLDRGTLNQPQHF
>TRBJ2-3|TRBV20-1
CSAPRLNHTQYF
>TRBJ2-6|TRBV3-1
CASSHRPGTSGSWSGANVLTF
>TRBJ2-7|TRBV5-1
CASSWAPTTTGGNEQYF
>TRBJ2-1|TRBV29-1
CSVVLGGIEQFF
>TRBJ1-6|TRBV12-3/TRBV12-4
CASSFLGSGPRNSPLHF
>TRBJ2-5|TRBV20-1
CSAGRTQETQYF
>TRBJ2-1|TRBV18
CASSLDRGANEQFF
>TRBJ2-1|TRBV20-1
CSARLFRDFANEQFF
>TRBJ2-7|TRBV20-1
CSARDRRGEQYF